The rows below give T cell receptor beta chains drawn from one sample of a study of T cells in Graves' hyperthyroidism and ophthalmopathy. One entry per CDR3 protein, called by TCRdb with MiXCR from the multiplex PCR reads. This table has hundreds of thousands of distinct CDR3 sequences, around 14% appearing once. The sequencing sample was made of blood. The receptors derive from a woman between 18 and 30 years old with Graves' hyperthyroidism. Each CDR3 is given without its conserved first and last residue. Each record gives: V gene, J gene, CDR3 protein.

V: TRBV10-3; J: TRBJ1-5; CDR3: AISESPRGSNQPQH
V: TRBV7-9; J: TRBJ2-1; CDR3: ASRTGLRNEQF
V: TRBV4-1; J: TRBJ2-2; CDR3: ASSQGFGGINTGELF
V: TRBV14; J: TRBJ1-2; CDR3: ASSQDTRYGYT
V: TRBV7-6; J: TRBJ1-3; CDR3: ASSSIQGAGGNTIY
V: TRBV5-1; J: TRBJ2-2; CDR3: ASRLLGNTGELF
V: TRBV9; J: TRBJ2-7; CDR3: ASSPSYGTVYEQY
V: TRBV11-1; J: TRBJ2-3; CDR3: ASRPGTLALSTDTQY
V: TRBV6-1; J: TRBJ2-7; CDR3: ASNGGSVYEQY
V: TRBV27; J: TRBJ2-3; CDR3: ASSYLNSMSTDTQY
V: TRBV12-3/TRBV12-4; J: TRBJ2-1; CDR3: ASSFSGGAHNEQF
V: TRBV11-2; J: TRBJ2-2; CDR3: ASSLELGLNTGELF
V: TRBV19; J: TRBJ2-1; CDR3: ASSLQGDGEQF
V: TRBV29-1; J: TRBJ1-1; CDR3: SACYNRLNTEAF
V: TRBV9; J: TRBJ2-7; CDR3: ASSPPGREGQGSSYEQY
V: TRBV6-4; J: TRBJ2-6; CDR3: ASSEGFGANVLT
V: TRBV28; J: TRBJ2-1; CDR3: ASSSVEVGVTGLSSYNEQF
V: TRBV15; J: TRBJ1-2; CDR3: ATGRGWTRGYT
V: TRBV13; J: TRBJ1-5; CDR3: ASSSKRNQPQH
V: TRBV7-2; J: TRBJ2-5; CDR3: ASSGTSIETQY
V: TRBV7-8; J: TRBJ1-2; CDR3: ASSPTGGSGYT
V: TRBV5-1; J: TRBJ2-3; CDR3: ASSSGATLSDTQY
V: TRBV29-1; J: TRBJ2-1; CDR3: TICWSAQSEQF
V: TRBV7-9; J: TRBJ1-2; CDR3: ASSLGTGASYT
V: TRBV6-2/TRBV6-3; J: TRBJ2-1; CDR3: ASQHAGTPSYNERF
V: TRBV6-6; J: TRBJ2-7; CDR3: ASSYSTGGAYEQY
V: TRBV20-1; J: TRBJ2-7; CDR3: SAKRKTTFYEQY
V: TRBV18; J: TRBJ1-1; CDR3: ASSPLWTGGRTEAF
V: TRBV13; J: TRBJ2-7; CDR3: ASSLTRQSYEQY
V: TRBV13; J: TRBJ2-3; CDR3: ASSSYTRTGSGDTQY
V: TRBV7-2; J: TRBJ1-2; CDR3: ASSRTGRSYGYT
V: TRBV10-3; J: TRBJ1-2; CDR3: AISKNPGAEGYT
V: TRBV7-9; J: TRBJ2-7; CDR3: ASSSGLGSYEQY
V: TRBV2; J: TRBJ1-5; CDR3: ASSEHPGGGQPQH
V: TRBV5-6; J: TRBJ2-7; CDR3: ASSLKMGRGTLEQY
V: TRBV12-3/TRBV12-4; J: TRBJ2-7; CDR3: ASSLGKSTYEQY
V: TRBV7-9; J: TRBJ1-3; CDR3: ASSDHRPGLGNTIY
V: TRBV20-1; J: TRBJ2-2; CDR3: SAPTTRGTGELF
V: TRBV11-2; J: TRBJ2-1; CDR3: ASSREPGTSSYNEQF
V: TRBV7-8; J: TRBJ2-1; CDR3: ASSLGTSGRGEQF
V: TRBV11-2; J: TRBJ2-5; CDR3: ASSLSKETQY
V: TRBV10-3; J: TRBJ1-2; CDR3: AISGDGNYGYT
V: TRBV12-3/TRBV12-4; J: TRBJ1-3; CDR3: ASTLRDGHLPINTIY
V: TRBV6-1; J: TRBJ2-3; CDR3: ASSELSGGGSTDTQY
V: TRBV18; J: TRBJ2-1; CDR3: ASSPDNEQF
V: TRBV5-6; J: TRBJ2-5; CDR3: ASSTTLQGGETQY
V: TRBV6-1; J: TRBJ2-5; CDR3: ASSEARGVQETQY
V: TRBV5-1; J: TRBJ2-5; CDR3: ASSLRLAGEEETQY
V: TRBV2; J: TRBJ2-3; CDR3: ASSGRLTDTQY
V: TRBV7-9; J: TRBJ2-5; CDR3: ASSPIGEETQY
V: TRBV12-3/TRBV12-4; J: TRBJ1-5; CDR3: ASSREVSSQPQH
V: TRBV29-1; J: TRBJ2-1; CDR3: SGSQGDSYNEQF
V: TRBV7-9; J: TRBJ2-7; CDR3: ASSLAVLAGVWTYEQY
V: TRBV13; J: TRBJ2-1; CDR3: ASSLGLGEPYNEQF
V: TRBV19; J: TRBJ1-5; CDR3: ASSIGGRQPQH